The clone carrying this TCR beta chain was counted many times. Its antigen remains unidentified. This sample was taken from a study of read filtering for tumor transcriptome and immune sequencing. Across the study: RNA-seq yielded only about 75 to 1,400 TCR reads, IR-seq about 4.05 to 11 million. The study's findings and limits: Even smaller IR-seq throughput identified most shared clonotypes. This fraction held mixed bone marrow immune cells after CD138-negative sorting.

This library used roughly 400 ng RNA and molecular barcoded adaptors spanning alpha/delta and beta/gamma chains. Each CDR3 protein gets one entry after TCRdb re-called the reads with MiXCR. The sample includes some 120,000 distinct CDR3 sequences, 10% to 15% of them seen just once. V lost 1 base and J lost 5, with 11 bases in between. This CDR3 is 13 amino acids long. Germline CDR1 GTSNPN, CDR2 SVGIG (reference sequence). This clonotype originated in a donor at least 40 years old with multiple myeloma. V usage is TRBV30 and J usage is TRBJ1-1, with D unclear. Sequenced: a population of CD138-negative cells sorted from bone marrow. The CDR3 sequence is CAWSADWETEAFF. The CDR3 coding sequence is TGTGCCTGGAGTGCTGACTGGGAAACTGAAGCTTTCTTT.